The 26 T cell receptor beta chains presented below share a single source sample, sequenced in a study of technical replicates of blood from a few donors. Assay: immunoSEQ multiplex PCR; the TCRdb copy retains only in-frame clones and omits some. The data hold approximately 73,000 clones, with around 90% observed a single time. The source material was T cells isolated from PBMCs. The receptors were gathered from a human donor in good health.

J is TRBJ1-1 and V is TRBV6-5; D gene uncertain. The V end lost 4 bases, the J end lost 5 bases, and 11 bases lay between the germline ends. This CDR3 comprises 13 residues. Germline loops: CDR1 MNHEY, CDR2 SVGAGI. The CDR3 DNA reads as TGTGCCAGCAGTTTGGTTGGGCAAACTGAAGCTTTCTTT. Amino acid sequence: CASSLVGQTEAFF.

The gene calls are TRBV30 and TRBJ2-6, with TRBD1 identical over 11 bases. The V and J ends lost 8 bases and 2 bases, in that order; junction bases with no gene match: 8. Germline CDR1 GTSNPN, CDR2 SVGIG (reference sequence). The CDR3 is made up of 16 amino acids. CDR3 residues: CARSGQGVPGANVLTF. The CDR3 region has the DNA TGTGCCCGATCGGGACAGGGGGTACCTGGGGCCAACGTCCTGACTTTC.

The genes are TRBV19 and TRBJ2-3; 8 bases agree with TRBD1. V shed 9 bases, J shed 0 bases, and the junction held 8 bases outside the gene matches. The germline V gene encodes CDR1 LNHDA and CDR2 SQIVND (reference sequence). This CDR3 region has 15 residues. This CDR3 reads CARRYRGYSTDTQYF. In nucleotides, the CDR3 is TGTGCCAGACGATACAGGGGGTATAGCACAGATACGCAGTATTTT.

This chain uses TRBV6-1 with TRBJ1-1; D is unresolved. Germline V CDR1 and CDR2: MNHNS, SASEGT. The V end lost 2 bases, the J end lost 0 bases, and 16 bases lay between the germline ends. The CDR3 has 17 residues. This chain's CDR3 is CASSEFLEVLMNTEAFF. CDR3 sequence (DNA): TGTGCCAGCAGTGAATTCTTAGAGGTGCTAATGAACACTGAAGCTTTCTTT.

This chain uses TRBV11-2 with TRBJ2-3; TRBD2 aligns across 10 bases. The CDR3 is made up of 15 amino acids. With V trimmed by 4 bases and J by 4 bases, 5 bases remained unmatched. Germline V gives CDR1 SGHAT, CDR2 FQNNGV. The CDR3 protein is CASSSSSGSSDTQYF. In nucleotides, the CDR3 is TGTGCCAGCAGCTCGTCTAGCGGGAGTTCAGATACGCAGTATTTT.

The chain employs TRBV19 and TRBJ2-1, with 7 bases lining up with TRBD1. The CDR3 covers 14 residues. From germline, CDR1 is LNHDA and CDR2 SQIVND (reference sequence). The V and J ends lost 2 bases and 6 bases, in that order; junction bases with no gene match: 4. This CDR3 reads CASSITGESNEQFF. The CDR3 region has the DNA TGTGCCAGTAGTATAACAGGGGAGTCCAATGAGCAGTTCTTC.

This clone has just a few counts. The CDR3 nucleotides are TGTGCCAGCAGCGTAGCAGGGTCTGGGGCCAACGTCCTGACTTTC. Protein sequence: CASSVAGSGANVLTF. This chain joins TRBV9 and TRBJ2-6; TRBD1 might be the D (5 bases). V lost 0 bases to trimming and J lost 1 base, with 5 bases between them. CDR1 is SGDLS and CDR2 is YYNGEE in the germline V gene. The length of the CDR3 is 15 residues. The complete variable domain, with remaining parts taken from reference TRBV9 and TRBJ2-6, reads DSGVTQTPKHLITATGQRVTLRCSPRSGDLSVYWYQQSLDQGLQFLIQYYNGEERAKGNILERFSAQQFPDLHSELNLSSLELGDSALYFCASSVAGSGANVLTFGAGSRLTVL.

This sequence joins TRBV7-8 and TRBJ2-1; 11 bases agree with TRBD2. Germline CDR1 and CDR2: SGHVS and FQNEAQ. The CDR3 consists of 15 residues. Trimming at V came to 4 bases and at J to 6 bases, leaving 5 bases not matched to a gene. DNA for the CDR3: TGTGCCAGCAGCTCAAGACTAGCGGGGTTCAATGAGCAGTTCTTC. It is translated as CASSSRLAGFNEQFF.

This chain uses TRBV28 with TRBJ1-2, with TRBD1 identical over 10 bases. CDR3 length equals 16 residues. Germline CDR1 MDHEN, CDR2 SYDVKM. J was trimmed by 2 bases and V by 6 bases; bases with no gene match: 9. The CDR3 coding sequence is TGTGCCAGCAGCCGGGACAGGGGTTTGGAAAACTATGGCTACACCTTC. It is translated as CASSRDRGLENYGYTF.

CDR3: CASGGGVLSYNEQFF. The CDR3 bases are TGTGCCAGCGGCGGAGGGGTCCTCTCGTACAATGAGCAGTTCTTC. The chain couples TRBV5-6 to TRBJ2-1; a possible D gene is TRBD2 (6 bases). Germline loops: CDR1 SGHDT, CDR2 YYEEEE. V was clipped by 7 bases and J by 4 bases, with 18 bases between them. The CDR3 is 15 residues long.

V is TRBV5-1 and J is TRBJ1-2; the match to TRBD1 covers 7 bases. The CDR3 sequence is 14 residues long. Germline-derived CDR1 and CDR2 are SGHRS and YFSETQ. Trimming removed 7 bases from V and 2 bases from J; junction bases left unmatched: 8. The CDR3, as DNA: TGCGCCAGCTCAGCAACAGGGGACAACTATGGCTACACCTTC. Its protein product is CASSATGDNYGYTF.

This chain connects TRBV29-1 to TRBJ1-2, with a possible D match to TRBD1 (5 bases). This CDR3 has 13 residues. V shed 6 bases and J shed 4 bases, with 15 bases lying between them. CDR1 and CDR2 from the germline V gene are SQVTM and ANQGSEA. The CDR3 nucleotides read TGCAGCGTCAAAGGGGATTTCGTCTATGGCTACACCTTC. It is translated as CSVKGDFVYGYTF.

The J gene is TRBJ2-7, the V gene TRBV27; 7 bases agree with TRBD1. The germline V gene encodes CDR1 MNHEY and CDR2 SMNVEV (reference sequence). The CDR3 consists of 15 residues. V shed 2 bases, J shed 4 bases, and the junction held 8 bases outside the gene matches. Written as DNA, the CDR3 is TGTGCCAGCAGTTTACCAGACAGGGTGTCATACGAGCAGTACTTC. Amino acid sequence: CASSLPDRVSYEQYF.

The V gene is TRBV5-1, the J gene TRBJ1-2; 8 bases line up with TRBD1. Per germline, CDR1 SGHRS and CDR2 YFSETQ. V gave up 0 bases and J gave up 4 bases; unmatched junction bases: 5. The CDR3 contains 15 residues. The CDR3, as DNA: TGCGCCAGCAGCTTGGGACAGGGGATTTTCTATGGCTACACCTTC. Translation: CASSLGQGIFYGYTF. The variable domain in full, with the rest retrieved from reference TRBV5-1 and TRBJ1-2, is KAGVTQTPRYLIKTRGQQVTLSCSPISGHRSVSWYQQTPGQGLQFLFEYFSETQRNKGNFPGRFSGRQFSNSRSEMNVSTLELGDSALYLCASSLGQGIFYGYTFGSGTRLTVV.

This clone was found a few times. The rearrangement links TRBV30 to TRBJ2-1; TRBD2 matches 9 bases. CDR1 GTSNPN and CDR2 SVGIG come from the germline V gene (reference sequence). This CDR3 region has 13 residues. V shed 2 bases, J shed 8 bases, and the junction held 4 bases outside the gene matches. CDR3 region: CAWSPLAGYEQFF. The CDR3 nucleotides read TGTGCCTGGAGTCCCCTAGCGGGATATGAGCAGTTCTTC.

The V gene is TRBV7-9, the J gene TRBJ2-2; 7 bases line up with TRBD1. The germline gives CDR1 SEHNR, CDR2 FQNEAQ (reference sequence). The CDR3 has 15 residues. V lost 5 bases to trimming and J lost 4 bases; unmatched junction nucleotides: 7. The CDR3 protein is CASSGNRGSTGELFF. The CDR3 DNA sequence: TGTGCCAGCAGCGGAAACAGGGGAAGCACCGGGGAGCTGTTTTTT.

This rearrangement joins TRBV4-3 to TRBJ2-3; 7 bases are shared with TRBD2. This CDR3 region has 18 residues. V shed 0 bases, J shed 3 bases, and the junction held 12 bases outside the gene matches. Germline CDR1 is LGHNA and CDR2 is YSLEER. CDR3 region: CASSQDLEGGIMTDTQYF. For the CDR3, the DNA is TGCGCCAGCAGCCAAGATTTGGAGGGAGGGATCATGACAGATACGCAGTATTTT.

This clone was observed once. The chain links TRBV27 to TRBJ1-2, with D uncertain. The CDR3 spans 15 residues. Germline CDR1 is MNHEY and CDR2 is SMNVEV (reference sequence). The V end lost 6 bases, the J end lost 4 bases, and 18 bases lay between the germline ends. Here the CDR3 reads CASSLYGIQVYGYTF. The DNA of the CDR3 is TGTGCCAGCAGCTTGTACGGGATTCAGGTCTATGGCTACACCTTC.

This clone was counted only a few times. The chain combines TRBV18 with TRBJ2-1; D unclear. The CDR3 extends over 11 amino acids. The V gene's germline CDR1 is KGHSH and CDR2 LQKENI. Trimming pared 3 bases from V and 9 bases from J, leaving 6 bases between. The CDR3 loop reads CASSPATEQFF. The DNA of the CDR3 is TGTGCCAGCTCACCGGCAACTGAGCAGTTCTTC.

The genes are TRBV18 and TRBJ2-1, with 15 bases identical to TRBD2. CDR1 is KGHSH, CDR2 LQKENI, per germline. Trimming took 3 bases from V and 8 from J; bases not matched to a gene: 2. The CDR3 extends over 15 amino acids. CDR3 nucleotide sequence: TGTGCCAGCTCACCTGGACTAGCGGGAGGGGATGAGCAGTTCTTC. Protein sequence: CASSPGLAGGDEQFF.

The V and J genes are TRBV7-7 and TRBJ2-7; no definite D call. The ends were cut back, 2 bases at V and 2 bases at J, with 13 bases in the middle. In germline, CDR1 is SSHAT, CDR2 FNYEAQ (reference sequence). This CDR3 has 15 residues. The CDR3, as DNA: TGTGCCAGCAGCTTAAAGTATACAGAGCCCTACGAGCAGTACTTC. Residues: CASSLKYTEPYEQYF. Drawing the rest from reference TRBV7-7 and TRBJ2-7, the complete variable domain is GAGVSQSPRYKVTKRGQDVTLRCDPISSHATLYWYQQALGQGPEFLTYFNYEAQPDKSGLPSDRFSAERPEGSISTLTIQRTEQRDSAMYRCASSLKYTEPYEQYFGPGTRLTVT.

V usage is TRBV7-2 and J usage is TRBJ1-4; D perhaps matches TRBD1 (5 bases). V was clipped by 1 base and J by 10 bases, with 19 bases between them. Germline-derived CDR1 and CDR2 are SGHTA and FQGNSA. This CDR3 has 16 residues. CDR3 residues: CASSLVGDSKKGKLFF. CDR3 DNA: TGTGCCAGCAGCTTAGTCGGCGACAGCAAGAAAGGAAAACTGTTTTTT.

V is TRBV5-4 and J is TRBJ1-1, with TRBD1 identical over 8 bases. The CDR3 consists of 15 residues. Germline lookup yields CDR1 SGHNT and CDR2 YYREEE (reference sequence). The trim removed 5 bases at V and 1 base at J, leaving 7 bases unmatched. The CDR3 sequence: CASSLPTGENTEAFF. The CDR3 DNA reads as TGTGCCAGCAGTCTACCGACAGGGGAGAACACTGAAGCTTTCTTT.

This rearrangement joins TRBV28 to TRBJ2-3; weak D call: TRBD2 (6 bases). CDR3 size: 17 residues. V gave up 6 bases and J gave up 0 bases, with 19 bases separating them. CDR1 is MDHEN and CDR2 is SYDVKM in the germline V gene. CDR3 nucleotides: TGTGCCAGCAGAGAGACAAACACCGGGACTAGCACAGATACGCAGTATTTT. Translated, it gives CASRETNTGTSTDTQYF.

The V gene is TRBV19, the J gene TRBJ2-3, with 9 positions matching TRBD1. V lost 4 bases and J lost 6; bases outside the gene matches: 8. CDR1 is LNHDA, CDR2 SQIVND, per germline (reference sequence). CDR3 length equals 15 residues. Here the CDR3 reads CASSTQGQGWDTQYF. The CDR3 DNA follows: TGTGCCAGTAGTACTCAAGGACAGGGGTGGGATACGCAGTATTTT.

The chain recombines TRBV27 with TRBJ2-7; 12 bases match TRBD2. The CDR3 covers 16 residues. In germline, CDR1 is MNHEY, CDR2 SMNVEV (reference sequence). The V segment lost 8 bases and the J segment 6 bases; nucleotides outside the gene matches: 14. The CDR3 sequence: CASAKILAGGPGEQYF. CDR3 nucleotide sequence: TGTGCCAGCGCCAAAATCCTAGCGGGAGGGCCGGGCGAGCAGTACTTC.